The rows below give T cell receptor beta chains drawn from one sample of a study of cytomegalovirus exposure and HLA in healthy donors. Libraries were prepared by immunoSEQ multiplex PCR; TCRdb keeps only in-frame clonotypes and omits some of them. The data show roughly 140,000 clones, 75% to 85% seen once. Sequenced sample: PBMCs. The receptors stem from a man in his forties or fifties in good health and CMV-seronegative. CDR3s include the opening cysteine and the closing phenylalanine or tryptophan. Fields, in order: J gene, clone size, D gene, V gene, CDR3 protein, CDR3 DNA. The D gene is left open where the match is weak. Clone size is given for some rows only: seen once, a few or many times, or a class if the clone is expanded.

>TRBJ2-3|.|.|TRBV29-1
CSVRTVAVDYF
TGCAGCGTCCGTACGGTAGCGGTGGACTATTTT
>TRBJ2-7|.|.|TRBV6-5
CASSYSINSEQYF
TGTGCCAGCAGTTACTCGATCAATAGCGAGCAGTACTTC
>TRBJ2-5|.|TRBD1|TRBV4-3
CASSLGGQGLETQYF
TGCGCCAGCAGCCTGGGGGGACAGGGATTAGAGACCCAGTACTTC
>TRBJ1-5|few|.|TRBV5-6
CASSLTGDQPQHF
TGTGCCAGCAGCTTGACGGGTGATCAGCCCCAGCATTTT
>TRBJ2-7|.|TRBD1|TRBV6-5
CASSPAGTGQYEQYF
TGTGCCAGCAGCCCCGCGGGGACAGGACAATACGAGCAGTACTTC
>TRBJ1-2|.|TRBD1|TRBV7-7
CASSGTGEGYTF
TGTGCCAGCAGCGGGACAGGGGAAGGCTACACCTTC
>TRBJ1-6|few|TRBD1|TRBV5-8
CASSSGQGNSPLHF
TGTGCCAGCAGCTCGGGACAGGGGAATTCACCCCTCCACTTT
>TRBJ2-7|.|.|TRBV4-3
CASSQDAGVEQYF
TGCGCCAGCAGCCAAGACGCAGGGGTTGAGCAGTACTTC
>TRBJ1-1|few|.|TRBV28
CASKTTGMVNTEAFF
TGTGCCAGCAAAACTACAGGGATGGTGAACACTGAAGCTTTCTTT
>TRBJ1-1|.|.|TRBV6-5
CASTWGAEAFF
TGTGCCAGCACCTGGGGAGCTGAAGCTTTCTTT
>TRBJ2-1|.|.|TRBV30
CASGNLGSEQFF
TGTGCCTCTGGAAATCTGGGCAGTGAGCAGTTCTTC
>TRBJ2-4|.|.|TRBV21-1
CASSSDQRLAKNIQYF
TGTGCCAGCAGCAGTGACCAACGACTAGCCAAAAACATTCAGTACTTC
>TRBJ2-2|.|.|TRBV6-5
CASSYSTRRTGELFF
TGTGCCAGCAGTTACTCGACTCGGCGGACCGGGGAGCTGTTTTTT
>TRBJ1-4|.|.|TRBV6-5
CASSLDSATNEKLFF
TGTGCCAGCAGCCTGGACAGTGCAACTAATGAAAAACTGTTTTTT
>TRBJ1-1|.|.|TRBV11-2
CASSSGVNTEAFF
TGTGCCAGCAGCTCGGGGGTGAACACTGAAGCTTTCTTT
>TRBJ1-2|.|TRBD1|TRBV18
CASSQGQNYGYTF
TGTGCCAGCTCACAGGGACAGAACTATGGCTACACCTTC
>TRBJ1-1|few|TRBD1|TRBV19
CASSIGDRGNTEAFF
TGTGCCAGTAGTATCGGGGACAGGGGGAACACTGAAGCTTTCTTT
>TRBJ2-2|.|TRBD2|TRBV7-3
CASSEGLAGARRELFF
TGTGCCAGCTCCGAAGGGCTAGCGGGGGCCAGACGGGAGCTGTTTTTT
>TRBJ2-1|.|.|TRBV2
CASSEAQLAQEQFF
TGTGCCAGCAGTGAAGCGCAGCTAGCTCAGGAGCAGTTCTTC
>TRBJ2-3|few|TRBD2|TRBV9
CASSRRTSGGASTDTQYF
TGTGCCAGCAGCCGGAGGACTAGCGGGGGGGCGAGCACAGATACGCAGTATTTT
>TRBJ1-1|.|.|TRBV7-9
CASSLGLTVAFF
TGTGCCAGCAGCTTAGGACTGACCGTAGCTTTCTTT